One sample yielded the 13 T cell receptor beta chains listed below, sequenced in a study of low-dose radiotherapy and immunotherapy resistance in tumors. Covering alpha and beta chains, TRAV- and TRBV-specific primers were used for the first-strand cDNA. Amplification of TCRs used a constant-region primer and V-primer adapter for about 21 PCR cycles. Each CDR3 protein gets one entry after TCRdb re-called the reads with MiXCR. The top ten clones hold less than 3% of a sample with 70,000 to 90,000 distinct CDR3 sequences, 15% to 20% of them seen once. As for time point: before trial treatment. Sequencing was performed on PBMCs, taken before treatment. These TCRs come from a male donor with prostate cancer.

About this clonotype: A far bigger clonotype differs at one base, so this is likely a read error. The chain uses TRBV5-4 and TRBJ2-1, with 8 positions matching TRBD1. Trimming removed 0 bases from V and 10 bases from J; junction bases left unmatched: 9. CDR3 size: 15 residues. CDR1 SGHNT and CDR2 YYREEE come from the germline V gene (reference sequence). The CDR3 DNA reads as TGTGCCAGCAGCTTGGATGGACAGGGTTTGGAGGAGCAGTTCTTC. It is translated as CASSLDGQGLEEQFF.

The chain has TRBV5-1 and TRBJ1-2; TRBD1 aligns across 9 bases. CDR3 size: 14 residues. Germline V lookup: CDR1 SGHRS, CDR2 YFSETQ. Germline trimming cut 4 bases from V and 3 bases from J; bases unmatched to any gene: 4. CDR3 bases: TGCGCCAGCAGCCCCGGACAGGGGTACTATGGCTACACCTTC. Its protein is CASSPGQGYYGYTF.

The sample holds many counts of this clonotype. The chain has TRBV7-6 and TRBJ2-2, with D unclear. Germline V gives CDR1 SGHVS, CDR2 FNYEAQ. CDR3 length: 14 amino acids. Trimming shortened V by 1 base and J by 2 bases, and 5 bases separated the two germline ends. The DNA for the CDR3 is TGTGCCAGCAGCTTAGTTGGTAACACCGGGGAGCTGTTTTTT. Protein sequence: CASSLVGNTGELFF. The whole variable domain, filled in from reference TRBV7-6 and TRBJ2-2, reads GAGVSQSPRYKVTKRGQDVALRCDPISGHVSLYWYRQALGQGPEFLTYFNYEAQQDKSGLPNDRFSAERPEGSISTLTIQRTEQRDSAMYRCASSLVGNTGELFFGEGSRLTVL.

This clonotype was recorded at least ten times. The chain joins TRBV12-3 or TRBV12-4 to TRBJ1-2, with 10 positions matching TRBD1. The trim removed 6 bases at V and 7 bases at J, leaving 5 bases unmatched. This CDR3 has 13 amino acids. The CDR3 spells CASSPDRGLGYTF. The CDR3 coding sequence is TGTGCCAGCAGCCCCGACAGGGGGCTTGGCTACACCTTC.

This clonotype was seen repeatedly, ten times or more. CDR3 in amino acids: CSARGLRGAGARYTDTQYF. In DNA form, the CDR3 reads TGCAGTGCTAGGGGCCTGAGGGGAGCGGGGGCCCGATACACAGATACGCAGTATTTT. The chain employs TRBV20-1 and TRBJ2-3, with 8 bases identical to TRBD2. This CDR3 comprises 19 residues. Germline lookup yields CDR1 DFQATT and CDR2 SNEGSKA (reference sequence). V gave up 3 bases and J gave up 2 bases; unmatched junction bases: 19.

This clonotype was seen ten or more times. DNA of the CDR3: TGTGCCAGTAGTGCCGGGACGGCCGGGATGGGCACAGATACGCAGTATTTT. It yields the protein CASSAGTAGMGTDTQYF. The rearrangement joins TRBV19 to TRBJ2-3, with D perhaps matching TRBD1 or TRBD2 (5 bases each). This CDR3 is 17 amino acids long. Germline V CDR1 and CDR2: LNHDA, SQIVND (reference sequence). The V end was cut by 5 bases, the J end by 1 base, with 19 bases between.

In this sample, this clonotype turned up many times. This chain connects TRBV11-1 to TRBJ2-2; 7 bases are a match to TRBD1. Germline V gene lookup returns CDR1 SGHAT and CDR2 FQDESV (reference sequence). This CDR3 comprises 15 residues. Trimming cost V 5 bases and J 0 bases; bases outside gene matches: 3. The CDR3 nucleotides are TGTGCCAGCAGCCCAACAGGGGCGAACACCGGGGAGCTGTTTTTT. This sequence encodes CASSPTGANTGELFF.

This clonotype was counted at least ten times. The rearrangement links TRBV4-1 to TRBJ2-3; 11 nucleotides agree with TRBD2. The CDR3 length is 17 residues. The germline V gene encodes CDR1 MGHRA and CDR2 YSYEKL. J gave up 2 bases and V 4 bases, and 8 bases lay outside the gene matches. DNA for the CDR3: TGCGCCAGCAGCCTCACCCGGACTAGCGGGTACACAGATACGCAGTATTTT. Translated: CASSLTRTSGYTDTQYF.

This clonotype was observed at least ten times. The V call is TRBV20-1, the J call TRBJ2-1; D gene ambiguous. V was clipped by 8 bases and J by 0 bases, with 11 bases between them. The germline V gene has CDR1 DFQATT and CDR2 SNEGSKA (reference sequence). The CDR3 is 13 residues long. In DNA form, the CDR3 reads TGCAGTACCCACTCGAGCTCCTACAATGAGCAGTTCTTC. Its translation is CSTHSSSYNEQFF.

This clonotype showed up many times. The CDR3 is CASSPVMETQYF. The CDR3 coding sequence is TGTGCCAGCAGCCCAGTAATGGAGACCCAGTACTTC. The chain carries TRBV12-3 or TRBV12-4 and TRBJ2-5, with D unresolved. The V end lost 6 bases, the J end lost 5 bases, and 10 bases lay between the germline ends. CDR3 length equals 12 residues.

This clonotype was seen many times. V and J are TRBV9 and TRBJ2-3, with D perhaps TRBD1 (5 bases). Germline V gene lookup returns CDR1 SGDLS and CDR2 YYNGEE. There are 19 residues in the CDR3. The V end lost 4 bases, the J end lost 4 bases, and 28 bases lay between the germline ends. The CDR3 is CASSPRPPLPGYEPDTQYF. DNA of the CDR3: TGTGCCAGCAGCCCCAGGCCCCCCCTTCCAGGGTACGAGCCAGATACGCAGTATTTT.

This clonotype appeared once. The V gene is TRBV5-1, the J gene TRBJ1-1; the D gene is possibly TRBD1 (6 bases). V was trimmed by 0 bases and J by 7 bases, leaving 16 bases between them. Germline assignment: CDR1 SGHRS and CDR2 YFSETQ. The CDR3 is made up of 15 amino acids. The CDR3 is CASSLEGGRLDEAFF. DNA for the CDR3: TGCGCCAGCAGCTTGGAGGGGGGAAGGTTGGATGAAGCTTTCTTT.

Points on this clonotype: Given a much more abundant clone one base away, this may be a read error. The rearrangement links TRBV6-5 to TRBJ2-7, with TRBD1 identical over 8 bases. The CDR3 is 14 amino acids. After removal of 8 bases from V and 3 bases from J, the junction contained 9 bases not matched to a gene. The V gene's germline CDR1 is MNHEY and CDR2 SVGAGI. CDR3 nucleotide sequence: TGTGCCAGCGGCTCTCCTGGGACAGGCTACGAGCAGTACTTC. It encodes CASGSPGTGYEQYF.